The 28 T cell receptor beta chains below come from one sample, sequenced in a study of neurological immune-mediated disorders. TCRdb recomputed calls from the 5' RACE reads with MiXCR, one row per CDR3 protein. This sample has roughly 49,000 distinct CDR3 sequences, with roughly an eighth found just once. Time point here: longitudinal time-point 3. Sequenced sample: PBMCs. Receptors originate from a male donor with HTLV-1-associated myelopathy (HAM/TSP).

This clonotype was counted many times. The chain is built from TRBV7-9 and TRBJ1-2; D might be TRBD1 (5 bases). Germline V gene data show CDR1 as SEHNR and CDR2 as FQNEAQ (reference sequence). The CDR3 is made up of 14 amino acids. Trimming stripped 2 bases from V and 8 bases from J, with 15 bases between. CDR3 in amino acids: CASSLRDPSGGYTF. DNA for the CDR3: TGTGCCAGCAGCTTAAGGGACCCCAGCGGGGGCTACACCTTC. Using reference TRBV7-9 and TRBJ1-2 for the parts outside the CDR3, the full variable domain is DTGVSQNPRHKITKRGQNVTFRCDPISEHNRLYWYRQTLGQGPEFLTYFQNEAQLEKSRLLSDRFSAERPKGSFSTLEIQRTEQGDSAMYLCASSLRDPSGGYTFGSGTRLTVV.

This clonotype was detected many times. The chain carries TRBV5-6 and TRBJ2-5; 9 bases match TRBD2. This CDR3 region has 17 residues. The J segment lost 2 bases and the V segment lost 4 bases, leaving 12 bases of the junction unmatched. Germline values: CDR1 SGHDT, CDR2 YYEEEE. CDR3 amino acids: CASSRLGAAGGQETQYF. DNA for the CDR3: TGTGCCAGCAGCCGCCTTGGTGCAGCGGGGGGACAAGAGACCCAGTACTTC.

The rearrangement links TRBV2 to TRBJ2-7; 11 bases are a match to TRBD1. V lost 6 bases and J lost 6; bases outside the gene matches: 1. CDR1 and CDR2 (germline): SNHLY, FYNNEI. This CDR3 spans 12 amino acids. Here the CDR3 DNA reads TGTGCCAGCAGGGACAGGGGGCCCGAGCAGTACTTC. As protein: CASRDRGPEQYF.

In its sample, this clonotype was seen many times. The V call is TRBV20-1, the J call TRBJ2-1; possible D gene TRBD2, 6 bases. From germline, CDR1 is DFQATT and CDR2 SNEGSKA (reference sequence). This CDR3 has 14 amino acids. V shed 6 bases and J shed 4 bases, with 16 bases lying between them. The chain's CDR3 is CSATWGGVYNEQFF. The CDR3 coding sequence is TGCAGTGCAACGTGGGGCGGGGTATACAATGAGCAGTTCTTC.

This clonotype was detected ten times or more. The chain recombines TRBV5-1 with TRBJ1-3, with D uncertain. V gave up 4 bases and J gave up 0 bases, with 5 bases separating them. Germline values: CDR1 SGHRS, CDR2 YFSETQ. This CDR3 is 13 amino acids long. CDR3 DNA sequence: TGCGCCAGCAGCGAAGACTCTGGAAACACCATATATTTT. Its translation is CASSEDSGNTIYF. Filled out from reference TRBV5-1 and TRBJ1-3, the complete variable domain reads KAGVTQTPRYLIKTRGQQVTLSCSPISGHRSVSWYQQTPGQGLQFLFEYFSETQRNKGNFPGRFSGRQFSNSRSEMNVSTLELGDSALYLCASSEDSGNTIYFGEGSWLTVV.

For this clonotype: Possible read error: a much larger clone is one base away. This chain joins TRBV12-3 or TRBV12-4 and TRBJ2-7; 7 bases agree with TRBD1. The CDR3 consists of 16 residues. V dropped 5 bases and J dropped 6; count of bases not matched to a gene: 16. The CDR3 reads CASSRQELGTVREQYF. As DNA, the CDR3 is TGTGCCAGCAGTCGACAAGAGCTCGGGACAGTGCGCGAGCAGTACTTC.

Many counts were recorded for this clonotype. CDR3 in DNA: TGCAGTGCTAGAAAACAGGGGACAGGCACAGATACGCAGTATTTT. It encodes CSARKQGTGTDTQYF. V is TRBV20-1 and J is TRBJ2-3, with 7 bases identical to TRBD1. Germline trimming cut 2 bases from V and 1 base from J; bases unmatched to any gene: 6. Germline-derived CDR1 and CDR2 are DFQATT and SNEGSKA (reference sequence). This CDR3 comprises 15 residues.

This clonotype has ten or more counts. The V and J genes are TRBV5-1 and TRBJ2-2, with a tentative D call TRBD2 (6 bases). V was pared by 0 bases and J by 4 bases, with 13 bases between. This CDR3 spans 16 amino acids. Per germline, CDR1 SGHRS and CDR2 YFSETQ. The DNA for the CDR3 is TGCGCCAGCAGCTTGGTCGGAGGGTCGGGCACCGGGGAGCTGTTTTTT. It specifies CASSLVGGSGTGELFF.

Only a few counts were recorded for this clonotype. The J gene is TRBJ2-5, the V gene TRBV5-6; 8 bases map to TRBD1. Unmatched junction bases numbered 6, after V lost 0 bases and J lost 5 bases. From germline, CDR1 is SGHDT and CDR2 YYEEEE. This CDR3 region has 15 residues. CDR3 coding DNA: TGTGCCAGCAGCTTGGAGACAGGGGCGGGGGAGACCCAGTACTTC. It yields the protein CASSLETGAGETQYF.

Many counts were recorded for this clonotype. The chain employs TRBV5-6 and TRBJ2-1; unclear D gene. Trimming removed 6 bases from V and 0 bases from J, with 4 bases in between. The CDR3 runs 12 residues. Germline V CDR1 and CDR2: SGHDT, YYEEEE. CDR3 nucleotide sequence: TGTGCCAGCACGGCCTCCTACAATGAGCAGTTCTTC. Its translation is CASTASYNEQFF.

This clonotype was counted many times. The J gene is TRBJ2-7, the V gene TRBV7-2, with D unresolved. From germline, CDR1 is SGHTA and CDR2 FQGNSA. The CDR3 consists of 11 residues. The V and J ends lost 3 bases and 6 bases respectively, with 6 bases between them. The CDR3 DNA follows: TGTGCCAGCAGCTTTTTTTCCGAGCAGTACTTC. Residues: CASSFFSEQYF.

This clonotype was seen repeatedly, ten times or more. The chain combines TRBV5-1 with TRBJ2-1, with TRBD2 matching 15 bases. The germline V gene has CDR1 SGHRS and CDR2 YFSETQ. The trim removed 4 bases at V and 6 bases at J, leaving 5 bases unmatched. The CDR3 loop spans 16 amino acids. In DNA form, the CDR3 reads TGCGCCAGCAGCGTTCCGGGACTAGCGGGGGGCAATGAGCAGTTCTTC. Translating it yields CASSVPGLAGGNEQFF.

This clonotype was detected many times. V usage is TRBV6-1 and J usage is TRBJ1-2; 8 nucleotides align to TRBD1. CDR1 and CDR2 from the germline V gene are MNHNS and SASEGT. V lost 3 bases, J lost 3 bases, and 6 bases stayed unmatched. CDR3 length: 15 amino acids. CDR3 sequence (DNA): TGTGCCAGCAGTGACAGGGGGCGCGGGCACTATGGCTACACCTTC. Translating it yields CASSDRGRGHYGYTF.

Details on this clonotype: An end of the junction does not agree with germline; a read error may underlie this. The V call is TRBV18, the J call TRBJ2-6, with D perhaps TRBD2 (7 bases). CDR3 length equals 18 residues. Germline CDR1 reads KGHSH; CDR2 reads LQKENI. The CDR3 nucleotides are TGTTCCAGCTCACCACTACCCAGGGGAGGGACTGGGGCCAACGTCCTGACTTTC. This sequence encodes CSSSPLPRGGTGANVLTF.

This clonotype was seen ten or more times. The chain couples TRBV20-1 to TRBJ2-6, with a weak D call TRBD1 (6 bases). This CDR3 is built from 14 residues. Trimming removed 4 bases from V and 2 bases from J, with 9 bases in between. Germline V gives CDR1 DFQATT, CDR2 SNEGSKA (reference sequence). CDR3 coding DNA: TGCAGTGCTATAGGGGGAGCTGGGGCCAACGTCCTGACTTTC. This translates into CSAIGGAGANVLTF.

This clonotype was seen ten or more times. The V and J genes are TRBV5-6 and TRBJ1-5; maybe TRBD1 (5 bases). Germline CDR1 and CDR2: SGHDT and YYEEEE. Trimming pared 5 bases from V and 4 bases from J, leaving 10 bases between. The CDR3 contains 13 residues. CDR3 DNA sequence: TGTGCCAGCAGTTCAGACAGTAATCAGCCCCAGCATTTT. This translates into CASSSDSNQPQHF. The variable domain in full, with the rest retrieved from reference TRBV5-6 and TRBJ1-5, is DAGVTQSPTHLIKTRGQQVTLRCSPKSGHDTVSWYQQALGQGPQFIFQYYEEEERQRGNFPDRFSGHQFPNYSSELNVNALLLGDSALYLCASSSDSNQPQHFGDGTRLSIL.

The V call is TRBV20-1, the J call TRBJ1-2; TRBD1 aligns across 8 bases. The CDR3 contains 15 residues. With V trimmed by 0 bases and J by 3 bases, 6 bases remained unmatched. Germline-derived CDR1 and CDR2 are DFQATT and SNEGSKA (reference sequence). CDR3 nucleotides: TGCAGTGCTAGAGATCGGGGCAGGGGGCACTATGGCTACACCTTC. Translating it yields CSARDRGRGHYGYTF.

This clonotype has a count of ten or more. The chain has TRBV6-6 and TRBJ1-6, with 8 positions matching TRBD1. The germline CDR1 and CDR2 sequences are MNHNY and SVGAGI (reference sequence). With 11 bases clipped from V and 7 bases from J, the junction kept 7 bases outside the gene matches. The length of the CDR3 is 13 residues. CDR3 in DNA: TGTGCCGGTCAGACAGGGGCCAATTCACCCCTCCACTTT. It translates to CAGQTGANSPLHF.

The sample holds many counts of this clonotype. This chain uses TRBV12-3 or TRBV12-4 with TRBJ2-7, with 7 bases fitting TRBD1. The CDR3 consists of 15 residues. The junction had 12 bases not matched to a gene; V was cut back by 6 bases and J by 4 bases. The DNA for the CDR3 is TGTGCCAGCAGCCAAGACAGGGAAAGAGGATACGAGCAGTACTTC. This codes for CASSQDRERGYEQYF.

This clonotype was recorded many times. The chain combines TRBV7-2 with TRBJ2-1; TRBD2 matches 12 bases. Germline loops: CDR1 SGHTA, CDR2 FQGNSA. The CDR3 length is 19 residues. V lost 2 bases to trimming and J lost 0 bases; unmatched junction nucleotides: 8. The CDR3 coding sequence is TGTGCCAGCAGCTTACTAGCGGGGGGGGTCAAAAGCTCCTACAATGAGCAGTTCTTC. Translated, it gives CASSLLAGGVKSSYNEQFF.

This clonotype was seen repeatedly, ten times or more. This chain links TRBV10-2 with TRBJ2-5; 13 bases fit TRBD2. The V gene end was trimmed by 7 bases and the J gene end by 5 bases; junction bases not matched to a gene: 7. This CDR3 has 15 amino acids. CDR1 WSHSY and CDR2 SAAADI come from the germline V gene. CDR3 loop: CASTSGLAGLETQYF. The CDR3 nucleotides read TGCGCCAGCACGTCGGGACTAGCGGGGTTGGAGACCCAGTACTTC.

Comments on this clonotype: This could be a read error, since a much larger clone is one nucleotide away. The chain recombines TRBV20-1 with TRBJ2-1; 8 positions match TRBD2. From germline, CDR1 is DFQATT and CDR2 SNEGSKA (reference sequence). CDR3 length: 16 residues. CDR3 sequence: CSARDLMRGDYNEQLF. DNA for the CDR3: TGCAGTGCTAGAGATCTGATGCGGGGGGACTACAATGAGCAGTTATTC.

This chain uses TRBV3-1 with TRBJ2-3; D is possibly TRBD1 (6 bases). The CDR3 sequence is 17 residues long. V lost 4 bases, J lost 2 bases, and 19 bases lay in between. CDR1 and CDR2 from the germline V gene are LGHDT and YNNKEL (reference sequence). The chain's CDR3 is CASSPALGAPITDTQYF. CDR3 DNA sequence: TGTGCCAGCAGCCCGGCCCTGGGGGCGCCAATCACAGATACGCAGTATTTT.

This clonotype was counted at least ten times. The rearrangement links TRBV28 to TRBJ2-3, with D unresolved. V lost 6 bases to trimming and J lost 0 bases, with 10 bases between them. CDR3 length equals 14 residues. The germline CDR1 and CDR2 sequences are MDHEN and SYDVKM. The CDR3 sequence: CASSLGRSTDTQYF. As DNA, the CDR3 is TGTGCCAGCAGCCTTGGACGTAGCACAGATACGCAGTATTTT.

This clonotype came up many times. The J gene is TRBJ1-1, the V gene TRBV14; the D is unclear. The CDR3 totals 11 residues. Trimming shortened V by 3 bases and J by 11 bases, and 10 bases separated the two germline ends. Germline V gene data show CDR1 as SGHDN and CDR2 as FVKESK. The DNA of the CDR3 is TGTGCCAGCAGCCAGGCGAGGAAGGCTTTCTTT. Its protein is CASSQARKAFF.

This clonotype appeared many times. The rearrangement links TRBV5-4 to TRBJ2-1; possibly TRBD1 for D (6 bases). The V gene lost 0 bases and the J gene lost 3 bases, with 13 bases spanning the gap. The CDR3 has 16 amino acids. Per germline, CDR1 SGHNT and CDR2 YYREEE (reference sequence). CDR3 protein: CASSLVVGALYNEQFF. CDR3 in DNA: TGTGCCAGCAGCTTGGTGGTGGGGGCACTCTACAATGAGCAGTTCTTC.

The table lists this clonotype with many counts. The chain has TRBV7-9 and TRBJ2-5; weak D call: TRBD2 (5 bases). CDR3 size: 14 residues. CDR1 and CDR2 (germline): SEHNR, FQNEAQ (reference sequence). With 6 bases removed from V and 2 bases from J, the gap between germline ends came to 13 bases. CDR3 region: CASRPRTFQETQYF. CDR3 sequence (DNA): TGTGCCAGCAGACCTCGGACTTTTCAAGAGACCCAGTACTTC.

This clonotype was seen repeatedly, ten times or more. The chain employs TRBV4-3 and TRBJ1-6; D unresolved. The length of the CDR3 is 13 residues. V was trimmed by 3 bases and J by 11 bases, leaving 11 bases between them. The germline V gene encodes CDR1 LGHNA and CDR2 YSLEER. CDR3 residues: CASSQGSRPPLHF. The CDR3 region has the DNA TGCGCCAGCAGCCAGGGCAGCCGGCCACCCCTCCACTTT.